A single sample is the source of the 21 T cell receptor beta chains below, sequenced in a study of T-cell memory formation after mild COVID-19. MiXCR was run by TCRdb on the 5' RACE reads, yielding one entry per CDR3 protein. The sample holds fewer than 700,000 distinct CDR3 sequences, about a sixth seen once. The sample was PBMCs or a T cell subset sorted from them (not recorded which). The receptors here all came from an adult woman who had mild COVID-19 (a few samples of this study predate the infection). Cell type and time point are not known.

V usage is TRBV12-3 or TRBV12-4 and J usage is TRBJ2-1, with TRBD2 identical over 13 bases. Trimming cost V 10 bases and J 5 bases; bases outside gene matches: 8. The CDR3 is 15 amino acids. The CDR3 sequence is CATRTSGSLDNEQFF. In nucleotides, the CDR3 is TGTGCCACCCGGACTAGCGGGAGTCTGGACAATGAGCAGTTCTTC.

J is TRBJ2-5 and V is TRBV29-1, with D perhaps being TRBD1 or TRBD2 (5 bases each). Trimming pared 2 bases from V and 7 bases from J, leaving 11 bases between. The V gene's germline CDR1 is SQVTM and CDR2 ANQGSEA. The CDR3 runs to 12 residues. This chain's CDR3 is CSVERDRGTQYF. CDR3 nucleotide sequence: TGCAGCGTTGAACGGGACCGGGGGACCCAGTACTTC.

The rearrangement links TRBV19 to TRBJ2-7, with 9 bases that match TRBD1. V shed 6 bases and J 1 base; nucleotides not matched to a gene: 4. The CDR3 is made up of 14 amino acids. Germline assignment: CDR1 LNHDA and CDR2 SQIVND (reference sequence). CDR3 nucleotide sequence: TGTGCCAGTAGAAAGGACAGGGGTTCCTACGAGCAGTACTTC. This sequence encodes CASRKDRGSYEQYF.

The sample holds many counts of this clonotype. The rearrangement links TRBV29-1 to TRBJ2-2; the match to TRBD2 covers 7 bases. Per germline, CDR1 SQVTM and CDR2 ANQGSEA. The ends lost 3 bases at V and 5 bases at J; junction bases unmatched: 6. The CDR3 has 14 amino acids. The CDR3 DNA reads TGCAGCGTTGATCGGACCGGGGGGACCGGGGAGCTGTTTTTT. Translation gives CSVDRTGGTGELFF.

This clonotype was detected a few times. The chain joins TRBV12-3 or TRBV12-4 to TRBJ2-2, with D perhaps given as TRBD1 or TRBD2 (5 bases each). The V end lost 6 bases, the J end lost 2 bases, and 10 bases lay between the germline ends. The CDR3 has 14 residues. In DNA, the CDR3 is TGTGCCAGCAGCCGGGACCATAACACCGGGGAGCTGTTTTTT. Translated: CASSRDHNTGELFF.

The chain employs TRBV11-2 and TRBJ1-6, with D uncertain. V lost 7 bases to trimming and J lost 3 bases, with 10 bases between them. The CDR3 contains 14 residues. CDR1 and CDR2 from the germline V gene are SGHAT and FQNNGV. This CDR3 reads CASTRGSYNSPLHF. As DNA, the CDR3 is TGTGCCAGCACTAGAGGTAGCTATAATTCACCCCTCCACTTT.

This clonotype was seen more than once but under ten times. V is TRBV4-1 and J is TRBJ2-5, with D tentatively TRBD2 (6 bases). Germline values: CDR1 MGHRA, CDR2 YSYEKL. Trimming took off 2 bases at V and 2 bases at J, with 12 bases between the two ends. The CDR3 sequence is 15 residues long. DNA of the CDR3: TGCGCCAGCAGCCAAATGGGCGGGGAGCAAGAGACCCAGTACTTC. Residues: CASSQMGGEQETQYF.

This clonotype was detected a few times. V usage is TRBV29-1 and J usage is TRBJ2-2; 7 nucleotides match TRBD1. The CDR3 is 15 amino acids. The germline gives CDR1 SQVTM, CDR2 ANQGSEA. J lost 1 base, V lost 6 bases, and 8 bases had no gene match. The CDR3 DNA sequence: TGCAGCGTCCTCATGACAGGGCGGAACACCGGGGAGCTGTTTTTT. Protein product: CSVLMTGRNTGELFF.

This clonotype was counted only a few times. The V gene is TRBV4-1, the J gene TRBJ2-7, with a tentative D call TRBD1 (6 bases). The CDR3 length is 15 residues. V was pared by 0 bases and J by 0 bases, with 9 bases between. CDR1 is MGHRA, CDR2 YSYEKL, per germline. The CDR3 DNA follows: TGCGCCAGCAGCCAAGATCCCAGGGGCTCCTACGAGCAGTACTTC. This gives the protein CASSQDPRGSYEQYF.

CDR3 region: CASRWTGAGNTIYF. Here the CDR3 DNA reads TGTGCCAGTAGATGGACAGGCGCTGGAAACACCATATATTTT. The rearrangement links TRBV19 to TRBJ1-3, with TRBD1 matching 7 bases. Germline CDR1 and CDR2: LNHDA and SQIVND (reference sequence). CDR3 length: 14 residues. Losses at the gene ends were 6 bases for V and 2 bases for J; bases not matched to a gene: 4.

This chain joins TRBV25-1 and TRBJ1-5; 9 bases are a match to TRBD1. The CDR3 is made up of 15 amino acids. Per the germline V gene, CDR1 is MGHDK and CDR2 is SYGVNS. The V segment lost 9 bases and the J segment 3 bases; nucleotides outside the gene matches: 9. CDR3 loop: CASRPGTGYNQPQHF. CDR3 sequence (DNA): TGTGCCAGTAGACCCGGGACAGGGTACAATCAGCCCCAGCATTTT.

The chain carries TRBV27 and TRBJ1-5; 10 bases fit TRBD1. Germline lookup yields CDR1 MNHEY and CDR2 SMNVEV (reference sequence). CDR3 length equals 15 residues. V shed 6 bases, J shed 1 base, and the junction held 3 bases outside the gene matches. CDR3 DNA: TGTGCCAGCAGACGGACAGGGGGGAGCAATCAGCCCCAGCATTTT. As protein: CASRRTGGSNQPQHF.

This clonotype has a handful of counts. The chain couples TRBV5-1 to TRBJ2-2; the match to TRBD1 covers 9 bases. The germline gives CDR1 SGHRS, CDR2 YFSETQ. V lost 3 bases to trimming and J lost 5 bases; unmatched junction nucleotides: 8. The CDR3 sequence is 16 residues long. CDR3 nucleotides: TGCGCCAGCAGCTCGGAACAGGGGGCGCGGACCGGGGAGCTGTTTTTT. Amino acid sequence: CASSSEQGARTGELFF. Using reference TRBV5-1 and TRBJ2-2 for the parts outside the CDR3, the full variable domain is KAGVTQTPRYLIKTRGQQVTLSCSPISGHRSVSWYQQTPGQGLQFLFEYFSETQRNKGNFPGRFSGRQFSNSRSEMNVSTLELGDSALYLCASSSEQGARTGELFFGEGSRLTVL.

This sequence joins TRBV2 and TRBJ2-3, with unresolved D. This CDR3 has 16 amino acids. V lost 3 bases, J lost 2 bases, and 15 bases lay in between. From germline, CDR1 is SNHLY and CDR2 FYNNEI. The DNA of the CDR3 is TGTGCCAGCAGTGAGAGAGACAATCCTCTCACAGATACGCAGTATTTT. The encoded protein is CASSERDNPLTDTQYF.

This clonotype was detected ten times or more. V gene TRBV10-3 combines with J gene TRBJ1-2, with 9 bases matching TRBD1. With V trimmed by 6 bases and J by 6 bases, 14 bases remained unmatched. The CDR3 spans 16 residues. Per the germline V gene, CDR1 is ENHRY and CDR2 is SYGVKD. CDR3 region: CAISSPGTGRWHGYTF. The CDR3 region has the DNA TGTGCCATCAGCTCACCCGGGACAGGGCGTTGGCATGGCTACACCTTC.

The chain employs TRBV20-1 and TRBJ2-5; D remains ambiguous. Trimming removed 3 bases at V and 1 base at J, with 9 bases between. The CDR3 has 13 residues. Germline V gene data show CDR1 as DFQATT and CDR2 as SNEGSKA (reference sequence). This chain's CDR3 is CSASRTAQETQYF. The DNA for the CDR3 is TGCAGTGCTAGCCGAACAGCCCAAGAGACCCAGTACTTC.

This clonotype was seen repeatedly, ten times or more. The CDR3 reads CASSLGPGDSYEQYF. CDR3 in DNA: TGTGCCAGCAGCTTAGGTCCAGGGGACTCCTACGAGCAGTACTTC. The rearrangement joins TRBV7-7 to TRBJ2-7, with a weak D call TRBD1 (6 bases). Germline-derived CDR1 and CDR2 are SSHAT and FNYEAQ (reference sequence). The CDR3 totals 15 residues. Trimming removed 1 base at V and 0 bases at J, with 10 bases between. Looking up the rest from reference TRBV7-7 and TRBJ2-7 gives the full variable domain: GAGVSQSPRYKVTKRGQDVTLRCDPISSHATLYWYQQALGQGPEFLTYFNYEAQPDKSGLPSDRFSAERPEGSISTLTIQRTEQRDSAMYRCASSLGPGDSYEQYFGPGTRLTVT.

This clonotype has a handful of counts. This chain uses TRBV6-2 or TRBV6-3 with TRBJ2-1; D is uncertain. CDR3 length: 15 residues. V gave up 6 bases and J gave up 3 bases, with 15 bases separating them. The germline V gene encodes CDR1 MNHEY and CDR2 SVGEGT. CDR3 loop: CASSTQASYYNEQFF. CDR3 nucleotide sequence: TGTGCCAGCAGCACCCAGGCAAGTTACTACAATGAGCAGTTCTTC.

CDR3 DNA sequence: TGTGCCAGCAGGGAGAGCGGGAGGAGCCCATACGAGCAGTACTTC. This codes for CASRESGRSPYEQYF. The gene calls are TRBV21-1 and TRBJ2-7; TRBD2 reflects the table's D call only, with no check against the DNA. TRBV21-1 is flagged as a pseudogene. The CDR3 spans 15 residues.

This clonotype was detected only a few times. This chain joins TRBV7-9 and TRBJ2-7; 12 bases are shared with TRBD2. The germline V gene encodes CDR1 SEHNR and CDR2 FQNEAQ (reference sequence). The CDR3 contains 19 residues. Germline trimming cut 3 bases from V and 0 bases from J; bases unmatched to any gene: 12. The DNA for the CDR3 is TGTGCCAGCAGCTTGGGACTAGCGGGCCGACCCTACAGCTCCTACGAGCAGTACTTC. As protein: CASSLGLAGRPYSSYEQYF.

J is TRBJ2-5 and V is TRBV5-4; D is possibly TRBD1 (6 bases). V was clipped by 10 bases and J by 5 bases, with 12 bases between them. The CDR3 spans 11 residues. Germline CDR1 and CDR2: SGHNT and YYREEE (reference sequence). This CDR3 is CAPGDTETQYF. CDR3 sequence (DNA): TGTGCCCCCGGGGACACCGAGACCCAGTACTTC.